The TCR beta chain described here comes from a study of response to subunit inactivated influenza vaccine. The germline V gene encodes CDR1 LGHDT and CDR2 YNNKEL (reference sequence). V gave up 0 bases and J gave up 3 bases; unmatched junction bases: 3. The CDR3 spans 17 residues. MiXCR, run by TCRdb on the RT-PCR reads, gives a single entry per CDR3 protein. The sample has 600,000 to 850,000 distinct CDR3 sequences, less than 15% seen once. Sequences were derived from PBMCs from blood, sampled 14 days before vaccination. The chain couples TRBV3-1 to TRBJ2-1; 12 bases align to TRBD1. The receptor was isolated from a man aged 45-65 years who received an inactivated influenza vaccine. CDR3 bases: TGTGCCAGCAGCCAAGAGGGGACAGGGGGCTTCTACAATGAGCAGTTCTTC. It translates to CASSQEGTGGFYNEQFF.